One sample yielded the 19 T cell receptor beta chains listed below, sequenced in a study of T cells in Graves' hyperthyroidism and ophthalmopathy. Researchers took RNA transcripts and amplified the TCR beta CDR3 regions from them. First-round RT-PCR targeting the TCR CDR3 was performed with the HTBI primer set. MiXCR, applied by TCRdb to the multiplex PCR reads, yields one record per CDR3 protein. The top ten hold less than 9.5% of the sample, which has hundreds of thousands of distinct CDR3 sequences, roughly 45% seen once. The sample comprised peripheral blood or thyroid tissue (not recorded which). The receptor source for this set is an adult man with Graves' disease, either hyperthyroidism or ophthalmopathy (not recorded which).

The chain links TRBV7-8 to TRBJ2-7, with TRBD2 identical over 11 bases. The CDR3 loop spans 13 amino acids. The junction had 1 base not matched to a gene; V was cut back by 0 bases and J by 9 bases. Germline CDR1 and CDR2: SGHVS and FQNEAQ. In DNA, the CDR3 is TGTGCCAGCAGCTTAGCGCTAGCGGGAGGGCAGTACTTC. Translated: CASSLALAGGQYF.

The chain is built from TRBV6-5 and TRBJ1-4, with D possibly TRBD1 on 5 matching bases. This CDR3 comprises 15 residues. Germline values: CDR1 MNHEY, CDR2 SVGAGI. V lost 0 bases and J 6 bases, leaving 11 bases between the germline ends. The CDR3: CASSYSGTADEKLFF. DNA for the CDR3: TGTGCCAGCAGTTACTCAGGGACCGCAGATGAAAAACTGTTTTTT.

The chain has TRBV6-5 and TRBJ1-1, with 8 bases lining up with TRBD1. There are 14 residues in the CDR3. V trimming: 4 bases; J trimming: 4 bases; junction bases outside the gene matches: 5. Germline lookup yields CDR1 MNHEY and CDR2 SVGAGI. CDR3 DNA sequence: TGTGCCAGCAGTTCCGGACAGGGTTTCACTGAAGCTTTCTTT. Amino acid sequence: CASSSGQGFTEAFF.

This clonotype was counted a few times. One junction end disagrees with the germline gene, perhaps due to a read error. The gene calls are TRBV7-7 and TRBJ1-5, with TRBD1 matching over 7 bases. Germline CDR1 reads SSHAT; CDR2 reads FNYEAQ (reference sequence). The CDR3 spans 16 residues. The CDR3 spells CASSLVGQPGNQPQHF. CDR3 bases: TGTGCTAGCAGCTTAGTGGGACAGCCTGGCAATCAGCCCCAGCATTTT.

A note on this clonotype: This may be a read error: a much more frequent sequence differs by one nucleotide. The chain combines TRBV7-9 with TRBJ1-4; the match to TRBD1 covers 7 bases. Germline CDR1 and CDR2: SEHNR and FQNEAQ (reference sequence). CDR3 length: 14 amino acids. The CDR3 loop reads CAISPQGRSEKLFF. In DNA, the CDR3 is TGTGCCATCAGCCCACAGGGGAGAAGTGAAAAACTGTTTTTT.

This clonotype was counted many times. V is TRBV7-8 and J is TRBJ1-5, with 7 bases identical to TRBD1. The CDR3 runs to 14 residues. CDR1 SGHVS and CDR2 FQNEAQ come from the germline V gene. V gave up 5 bases and J gave up 7 bases; unmatched junction bases: 8. This CDR3 reads CASSRDRVEQPQHF. Written as DNA, the CDR3 is TGTGCCAGCAGCCGTGACAGGGTGGAACAGCCCCAGCATTTT.

This clonotype was recorded many times. V usage is TRBV10-2 and J usage is TRBJ2-7; weak D call: TRBD2 (5 bases). The CDR3 is made up of 12 amino acids. The germline CDR1 and CDR2 sequences are WSHSY and SAAADI. Trimming removed 4 bases from V and 6 bases from J, with 10 bases in between. The DNA of the CDR3 is TGCGCCAGCAGTGGACGGGGAGTCGAGCAGTACTTC. Encoded protein: CASSGRGVEQYF.

The chain employs TRBV7-9 and TRBJ2-7; 9 nucleotides agree with TRBD2. From germline, CDR1 is SEHNR and CDR2 FQNEAQ (reference sequence). CDR3 length: 16 residues. Unmatched junction bases numbered 11, after V lost 5 bases and J lost 3 bases. CDR3 nucleotide sequence: TGTGCCAGCAGCCCGAACCCGGGACTAGCTTACTACGAGCAGTACTTC. Encoded protein: CASSPNPGLAYYEQYF.

In its sample, this clonotype was seen a few times. The gene calls are TRBV6-6 and TRBJ1-5; D unresolved. CDR3 length: 15 residues. Germline V gene sequence: CDR1 MNHNY, CDR2 SVGAGI (reference sequence). Trimming left V 4 bases short and J 0 bases short, with 10 bases between. In DNA, the CDR3 is TGTGCCAGCAGTTTTCCGACGGATAGCAATCAGCCCCAGCATTTT. This sequence encodes CASSFPTDSNQPQHF.

V is TRBV6-5 and J is TRBJ1-6; D uncertain. CDR1 and CDR2 (germline): MNHEY, SVGAGI. The CDR3 runs 16 residues. V was shortened by 6 bases and J by 5 bases, with 17 bases between the two germline ends. The CDR3 nucleotides are TGTGCCAGCAGCCTCGGTTCCCTGCTGGATAATTCACCCCTCCACTTT. Protein: CASSLGSLLDNSPLHF.

This clonotype was detected only a few times. The V and J genes are TRBV20-1 and TRBJ1-2; possibly TRBD1 for D (6 bases). This CDR3 region has 15 residues. The germline CDR1 and CDR2 sequences are DFQATT and SNEGSKA (reference sequence). V lost 0 bases and J 6 bases, leaving 17 bases between the germline ends. In DNA form, the CDR3 reads TGCAGTGCTAGAGAATTTGCAGGGGATAGGCATGGCTACACCTTC. The encoded protein is CSAREFAGDRHGYTF.

The chain employs TRBV20-1 and TRBJ2-7, with D tentatively TRBD1 or TRBD2 (5 bases each). The V and J ends lost 3 bases and 2 bases respectively, with 20 bases between them. CDR1 is DFQATT and CDR2 is SNEGSKA in the germline V gene (reference sequence). The CDR3 totals 16 residues. CDR3 nucleotides: TGCAGTGCTAGGATCGGGGACGGTAGGGACGCCTACGAGCAGTACTTC. It is translated as CSARIGDGRDAYEQYF.

This chain links TRBV7-9 with TRBJ2-2; 7 bases line up with TRBD1. The CDR3 covers 15 residues. After removal of 5 bases from V and 5 bases from J, the junction contained 8 bases not matched to a gene. Germline V gene lookup returns CDR1 SEHNR and CDR2 FQNEAQ (reference sequence). The CDR3 is CASSPSRQGTGELFF. The CDR3 DNA reads TGTGCCAGCAGCCCGAGCCGACAGGGTACCGGGGAGCTGTTTTTT.

This chain connects TRBV29-1 to TRBJ2-2; 7 positions match TRBD1. Trimming cost V 7 bases and J 5 bases; bases outside gene matches: 7. The CDR3 has 13 amino acids. Germline V gene sequence: CDR1 SQVTM, CDR2 ANQGSEA. For the CDR3, the DNA is TGCAGCGGAGGGGGCGAGGGGACCGGGGAGCTGTTTTTT. Protein product: CSGGGEGTGELFF.

This rearrangement joins TRBV29-1 to TRBJ2-5, with no clear D. Trimming stripped 4 bases from V and 9 bases from J, with 15 bases between. Germline V gives CDR1 SQVTM, CDR2 ANQGSEA. This CDR3 is 12 amino acids long. In nucleotides, the CDR3 is TGCAGCGTTGTTGAGTTTATGGGGTCCCAGTACTTC. It codes for CSVVEFMGSQYF.

The gene calls are TRBV20-1 and TRBJ1-1; D is perhaps TRBD1 (5 bases). The CDR3 totals 13 residues. The germline V gene has CDR1 DFQATT and CDR2 SNEGSKA (reference sequence). The germline V and J ends were trimmed by 0 bases and 3 bases, with 8 bases remaining between them. For the CDR3, the DNA is TGCAGTGCTAGAGAGGGGGGTGACACTGAAGCTTTCTTT. Its protein product is CSAREGGDTEAFF.

This clonotype has just a few counts. This sequence joins TRBV20-1 and TRBJ2-6; no firm D call. Trimming took 6 bases from V and 0 from J, leaving 9 bases between them. The CDR3 is made up of 14 amino acids. Germline V gives CDR1 DFQATT, CDR2 SNEGSKA (reference sequence). CDR3 sequence reads: CSARSISGANVLTF. The CDR3 coding sequence is TGCAGTGCCCGCTCCATCTCTGGGGCCAACGTCCTGACTTTC.

This clonotype was seen a handful of times. The chain joins TRBV5-1 to TRBJ1-1; D is uncertain. V was trimmed by 4 bases and J by 4 bases, leaving 11 bases between them. The CDR3 is 13 residues long. CDR1 SGHRS and CDR2 YFSETQ come from the germline V gene. CDR3 DNA: TGCGCCAGCAGCGCCTCAAATCCCACTGAAGCTTTCTTT. Protein: CASSASNPTEAFF.

The chain recombines TRBV24-1 with TRBJ1-2; a weak D match, TRBD1 (6 bases). Trimming stripped 4 bases from V and 3 bases from J, with 14 bases between. In germline, CDR1 is KGHDR, CDR2 SFDVKD. CDR3 length: 15 amino acids. Written as DNA, the CDR3 is TGTGCCACCAGTGAAACAGGGAGTCCGGACTATGGCTACACCTTC. As protein: CATSETGSPDYGYTF.